These 6 T cell receptor beta chains originate from one sample sequenced in a study of blood T cell repertoires in COVID-19. Sequenced by immunoSEQ multiplex PCR; TCRdb stores in-frame clones only, minus some. The profile shows 150,000 or so clones, roughly 83% of them singletons. The sample was peripheral blood. The receptors come from an elderly woman with acute or convalescent COVID-19.

This clone was found once. V and J are TRBV3-1 (or the pseudogene TRBV3-2) and TRBJ1-1; possible D gene TRBD1, 5 bases. V was cut by 4 bases and J by 1 base, with 10 bases left in between. Germline V gives CDR1 LGHDT, CDR2 YNNKEL (reference sequence). This CDR3 has 14 amino acids. The CDR3 is CASSPWGENTEAFF. The DNA of the CDR3 is TGTGCCAGCAGCCCTTGGGGGGAGAACACTGAAGCTTTCTTT.

This clone appeared a single time. V is TRBV19 and J is TRBJ2-7; D is perhaps TRBD1 (6 bases). The CDR3 is 14 residues long. V gave up 5 bases and J gave up 0 bases, with 11 bases separating them. Per germline, CDR1 LNHDA and CDR2 SQIVND (reference sequence). The CDR3 sequence is CASSSDRVSYEQYF. The CDR3 coding sequence is TGTGCCAGTAGTTCGGACAGAGTCTCCTACGAGCAGTACTTC.

The genes are TRBV7-3 and TRBJ1-2; maybe TRBD1 (5 bases). This CDR3 is built from 15 residues. Germline V gene sequence: CDR1 SGHTA, CDR2 FQGTGA. Trimming took off 5 bases at V and 0 bases at J, with 13 bases between the two ends. The CDR3 sequence: CASSRTGGSNYGYTF. The CDR3 coding sequence is TGTGCCAGCAGCCGCACGGGGGGATCTAACTATGGCTACACCTTC.

The V gene is TRBV4-3, the J gene TRBJ1-2, with D perhaps matching TRBD1 (5 bases). V gave up 2 bases and J gave up 3 bases, with 25 bases separating them. There are 19 residues in the CDR3. Germline CDR1 reads LGHNA; CDR2 reads YSLEER. CDR3 in DNA: TGCGCCAGCAGCCAATCGTTGCGGGGCGCGGACGTTTTTTACTATGGCTACACCTTC. Its translation is CASSQSLRGADVFYYGYTF.

The chain combines TRBV5-1 with TRBJ1-1, with no clear D. In germline, CDR1 is SGHRS, CDR2 YFSETQ. V was cut by 7 bases and J by 1 base, with 14 bases left in between. The CDR3 sequence is 14 residues long. CDR3 loop: CASLRGVGNTEAFF. CDR3 nucleotides: TGCGCCAGCCTCCGCGGGGTTGGGAACACTGAAGCTTTCTTT.

This clone was counted once. The chain has TRBV15 and TRBJ2-7; possible D gene TRBD1, 5 bases. The V and J ends lost 4 bases and 3 bases respectively, with 10 bases between them. CDR1 and CDR2 (germline): LNHNV, YYDKDF (reference sequence). This CDR3 region has 13 residues. The CDR3 DNA reads TGTGCCACCAGCATCGGCAGGGACTACGAGCAGTACTTC. This codes for CATSIGRDYEQYF.